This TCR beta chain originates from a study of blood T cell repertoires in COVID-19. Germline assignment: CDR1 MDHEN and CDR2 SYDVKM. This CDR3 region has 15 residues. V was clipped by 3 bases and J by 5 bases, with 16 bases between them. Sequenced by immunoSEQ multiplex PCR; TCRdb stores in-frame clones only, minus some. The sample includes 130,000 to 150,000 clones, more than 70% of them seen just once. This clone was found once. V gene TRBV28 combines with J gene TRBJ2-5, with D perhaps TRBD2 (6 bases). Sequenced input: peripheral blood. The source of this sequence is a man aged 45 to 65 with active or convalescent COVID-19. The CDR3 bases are TGTGCCAGCAGTTTGAGGCAGGCTGGAGGGGAGACCCAGTACTTC. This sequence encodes CASSLRQAGGETQYF.